Here is one T cell receptor beta chain with its context. It was CD45RO-negative cells, positively selected for CCR7, that made up naive CD8 cells, with terminally differentiated effector memory CD45RA+ cells excluded. Nashville, Tennessee was home to all donors, each a Caucasian adult. The data belong to a study of shared clonotypes between healthy human individuals. V was cut by 4 bases and J by 8 bases, with 21 bases left in between. CDR1 is SGHRS, CDR2 YFSETQ, per germline. The CDR3 totals 15 residues. Generated by immunoSEQ multiplex PCR, the TCRdb table keeps only in-frame clones and is missing some. The sample shows roughly 590,000 clones, around 95% of them seen only once.

This receptor was identified in a woman aged 25-40 years in good health. The chain links TRBV5-1 to TRBJ1-2; no firm D call. The sequenced sample consisted of naive CD8+ T cells sorted from blood. This CDR3 reads CASSMEGGLGEGYTF. The CDR3 bases are TGCGCCAGCAGCATGGAGGGTGGGCTAGGAGAAGGCTACACCTTC.